This T cell receptor (beta chain) appears in the sequencing data of a study of T cells in Graves' hyperthyroidism and ophthalmopathy. Researchers amplified the TCR beta CDR3 regions from RNA transcripts. An initial round of RT-PCR targeting the TCR CDR3 relied on the HTBI primer set. Each CDR3 protein gets one entry after TCRdb re-called the multiplex PCR reads with MiXCR. The sample gives around 430,000 distinct CDR3 sequences, about 15% of which show up once; approximately 32% is in the top ten. Turning to this clonotype: At one boundary the junction diverges from the germline segment, which might be a read error.

Germline V gives CDR1 KGHSH, CDR2 LQKENI. The CDR3 runs to 13 residues. The chain has TRBV18 and TRBJ2-5, with D tentatively TRBD1 or TRBD2 (6 bases each). This clonotype was obtained from a woman aged 25 to 39 with Graves' hyperthyroidism. The sample was blood. The CDR3 sequence: CASSPGGQEAQYF. The CDR3 DNA reads TGTGCCAGCTCACCCGGGGGCCAAGAGGCCCAGTACTTC.